These T cell receptor beta chains were read from a single sample in a study of T cell repertoires in cytomegalovirus infection. These receptors have no identified antigens. TCRdb passed the reads through MiXCR, listing each CDR3 protein once. The sample records hundreds of thousands of distinct CDR3 sequences, around 31% being singletons. Source: cultured PBMCs, taken from culture after CMV antigen stimulation. Source of these receptors: a human donor in good health (CMV status not recorded). Some clones in this sample may be carry-over from other donors' samples. CDR3s include the opening cysteine and the closing phenylalanine or tryptophan. The order of the fields is CDR3 length, clone size, V gene, D gene, J gene, CDR3 protein, CDR3 DNA. D genes are given only for firm matches. Clone size is not always given. Where it is, it says once, few, many or a class for expanded clones.

14,few,TRBV7-9,TRBD1,TRBJ1-6,CASSPPTGGSPLHF,TGTGCCAGCAGCCCCCCAACAGGGGGGTCACCCCTCCACTTT
17,many,TRBV7-9,TRBD2,TRBJ2-5,CASSPRGTSGGQETQYF,TGTGCCAGCAGCCCAAGAGGGACTAGCGGGGGACAAGAGACCCAGTACTTC
14,NA,TRBV7-2,NA,TRBJ2-5,CASSRWNEGGAQYF,TGTGCCAGCAGCCGCTGGAATGAGGGCGGGGCCCAGTACTTC
15,NA,TRBV5-1,NA,TRBJ1-1,CASSLAEGGYTEAFF,TGCGCCAGCAGCTTGGCCGAGGGAGGGTACACTGAAGCTTTCTTT
15,NA,TRBV7-2,TRBD2,TRBJ2-7,CASSLISGGNYEQYF,TGTGCCAGCAGCTTAATTAGCGGGGGGAACTACGAGCAGTACTTC
15,NA,TRBV6-5,NA,TRBJ1-3,CASSYGRLSGNTIYF,TGTGCCAGCAGTTACGGTAGACTCTCTGGAAACACCATATATTTT
17,few,TRBV6-5,NA,TRBJ2-4,CASSYPYRLIAKNIQYF,TGTGCCAGCAGTTACCCTTACAGACTCATAGCCAAAAACATTCAGTACTTC
15,many,TRBV7-2,TRBD2,TRBJ2-7,CASSFSPGGYYEQYF,TGTGCCAGCAGCTTTTCCCCGGGGGGTTATTACGAGCAGTACTTC
14,few,TRBV10-3,TRBD2,TRBJ2-1,CAISETSGYNEQFF,TGTGCCATCAGTGAAACTAGCGGCTACAATGAGCAGTTCTTC
16,NA,TRBV19,TRBD1,TRBJ1-5,CASSDHMGTGGQPQHF,TGTGCCAGTAGTGATCACATGGGGACAGGGGGTCAGCCCCAGCATTTT
12,many,TRBV7-2,NA,TRBJ2-7,CASSDFFYEQYF,TGTGCCAGCAGCGATTTCTTTTACGAGCAGTACTTC
16,NA,TRBV20-1,TRBD2,TRBJ2-2,CSAPKTGTSGPRELFF,TGCAGTGCTCCAAAAACCGGGACTAGCGGGCCCCGGGAGCTGTTTTTT
17,NA,TRBV11-2,TRBD2,TRBJ2-5,CASSLGVGLADQETQYF,TGTGCCAGCAGCTTAGGTGTGGGACTAGCAGATCAAGAGACCCAGTACTTC
15,NA,TRBV20-1,TRBD1,TRBJ1-5,CSASRTGGGNQPQHF,TGCAGTGCCTCCCGGACAGGGGGAGGCAATCAGCCCCAGCATTTT
14,NA,TRBV12-3/TRBV12-4,TRBD2,TRBJ2-1,CASVGGGRPNEQFF,TGTGCCAGCGTCGGGGGGGGGCGTCCCAATGAGCAGTTCTTC
11,few,TRBV12-3/TRBV12-4,NA,TRBJ1-3,CASSYKNTIYF,TGTGCCAGCAGCTATAAAAACACCATATATTTT
16,few,TRBV11-3,NA,TRBJ1-4,CASSLIGKRTNEKLFF,TGTGCCAGCAGCTTAATCGGCAAAAGAACTAATGAAAAACTGTTTTTT
13,many,TRBV7-2,NA,TRBJ2-7,CASSLEFGYEQYF,TGTGCCAGCAGCTTAGAATTCGGGTACGAGCAGTACTTC